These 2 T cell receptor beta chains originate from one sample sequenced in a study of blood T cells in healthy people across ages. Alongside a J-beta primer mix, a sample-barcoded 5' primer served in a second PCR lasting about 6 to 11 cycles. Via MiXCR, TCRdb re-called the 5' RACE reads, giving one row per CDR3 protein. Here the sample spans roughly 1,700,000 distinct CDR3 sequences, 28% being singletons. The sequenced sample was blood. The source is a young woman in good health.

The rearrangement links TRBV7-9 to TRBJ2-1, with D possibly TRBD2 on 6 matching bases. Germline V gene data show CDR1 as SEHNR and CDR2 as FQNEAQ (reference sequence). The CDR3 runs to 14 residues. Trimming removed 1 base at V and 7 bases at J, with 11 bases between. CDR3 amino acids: CASSLDRESNEQFF. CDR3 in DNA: TGTGCCAGCAGCTTAGATCGGGAGTCGAATGAGCAGTTCTTC.

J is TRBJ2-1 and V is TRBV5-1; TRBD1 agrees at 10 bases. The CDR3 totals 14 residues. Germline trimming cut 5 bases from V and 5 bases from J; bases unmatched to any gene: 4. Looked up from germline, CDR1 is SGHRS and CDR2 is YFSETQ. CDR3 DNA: TGCGCCAGCAGATCCGGGACAGGGGACAATGAGCAGTTCTTC. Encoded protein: CASRSGTGDNEQFF. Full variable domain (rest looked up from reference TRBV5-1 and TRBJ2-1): KAGVTQTPRYLIKTRGQQVTLSCSPISGHRSVSWYQQTPGQGLQFLFEYFSETQRNKGNFPGRFSGRQFSNSRSEMNVSTLELGDSALYLCASRSGTGDNEQFFGPGTRLTVL.